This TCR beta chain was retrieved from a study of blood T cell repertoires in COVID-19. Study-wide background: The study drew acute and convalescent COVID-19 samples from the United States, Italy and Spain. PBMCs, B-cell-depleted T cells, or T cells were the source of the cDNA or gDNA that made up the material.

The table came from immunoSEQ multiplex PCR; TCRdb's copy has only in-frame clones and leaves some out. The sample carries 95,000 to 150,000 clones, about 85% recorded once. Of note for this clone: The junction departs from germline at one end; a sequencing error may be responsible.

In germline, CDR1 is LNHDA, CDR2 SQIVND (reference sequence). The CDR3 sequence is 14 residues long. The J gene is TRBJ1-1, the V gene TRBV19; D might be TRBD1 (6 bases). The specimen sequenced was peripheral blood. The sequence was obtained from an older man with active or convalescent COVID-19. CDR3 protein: CASSRSTGNFGSIF. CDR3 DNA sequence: TGTGCCAGTAGTAGATCGACAGGAAATTTTGGGTCTATCTTT.